Included here is one T cell receptor beta chain sequence, with context. Antigen specificity is unknown. It was with a sample-barcoded 5' primer and a J-beta primer mix that a second PCR of about 6 to 12 cycles was run. From each sample, at least 2.5 million paired-end reads containing CDR3 were obtained. In TCRdb, the 5' RACE reads were re-called with MiXCR into one record per CDR3 protein. This table has approximately 790,000 distinct CDR3 sequences, approximately 67% appearing once. The source of the sample is a study of blood T cells in healthy people across ages. Study-level findings and limits: Strongly correlated with naive T cell percentage was TCR beta diversity. The authors considered diversity estimates from one million T cells to be underestimates.

From germline, CDR1 is MGHRA and CDR2 YSYEKL. The CDR3 is 16 amino acids. This sequence joins TRBV4-1 and TRBJ2-7; no clear D. TRBJ2-5 explains the end of the DNA better; the J call may be wrong. Sequencing input: blood. This TCR was sampled from a man aged 30 to 45 in good health. The CDR3 region is CASSQDQDPWVETQYF. CDR3 in DNA: TGCGCCAGCAGCCAAGACCAGGATCCATGGGTGGAGACCCAGTACTTC.